The clone carrying this T cell receptor beta chain was found a few times. Its antigen is unidentified. The CDR3 contains 11 residues. Trimming took off 6 bases at V and 8 bases at J, with 10 bases between the two ends. The source of the sample is a study of identical twins. TCRdb processed the 5' RACE reads anew with MiXCR; each CDR3 protein has one entry. Among 350,000 or so distinct CDR3 sequences listed, about 10% were seen once. Findings and caveats of the study: Monozygotic twin pairs showed more out-of-frame TCR alpha sharing than models estimated. Abundant cord blood beta clonotypes carried fewer insertions; memory repertoires showed none. Out-of-frame alpha sequences shared between twins exhibited an excess of low generation probability. Where beta out-of-frame sequences were concerned, excess twin sharing was weaker.

The sample was naive T cells sorted from blood. The receptor was isolated from a woman between 45 and 60 years old in good health. V and J are TRBV12-3 or TRBV12-4 and TRBJ2-5, with unresolved D. The CDR3 spells CASSLDLTQYF. In nucleotides, the CDR3 is TGTGCCAGCAGCCTGGACCTCACCCAGTACTTC.